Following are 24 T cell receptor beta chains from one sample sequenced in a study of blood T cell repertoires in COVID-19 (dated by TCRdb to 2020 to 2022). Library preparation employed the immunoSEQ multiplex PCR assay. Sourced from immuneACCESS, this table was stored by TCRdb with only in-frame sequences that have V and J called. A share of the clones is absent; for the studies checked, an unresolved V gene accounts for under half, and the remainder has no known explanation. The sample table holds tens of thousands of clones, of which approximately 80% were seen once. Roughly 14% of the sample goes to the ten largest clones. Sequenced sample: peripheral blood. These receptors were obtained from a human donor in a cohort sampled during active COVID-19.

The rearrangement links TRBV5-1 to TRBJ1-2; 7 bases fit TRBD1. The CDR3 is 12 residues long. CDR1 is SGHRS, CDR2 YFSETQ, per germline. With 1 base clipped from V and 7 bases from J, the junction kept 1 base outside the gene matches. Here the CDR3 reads CASSLQGGGYTF. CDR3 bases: TGCGCCAGCAGCTTGCAGGGGGGTGGCTACACCTTC.

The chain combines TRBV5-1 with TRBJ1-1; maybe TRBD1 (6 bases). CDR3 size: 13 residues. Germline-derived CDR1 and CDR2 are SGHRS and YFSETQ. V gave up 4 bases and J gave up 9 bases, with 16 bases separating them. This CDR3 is CASSPEARGKAFF. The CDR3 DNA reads TGCGCCAGCAGCCCAGAGGCCAGGGGAAAAGCTTTCTTT.

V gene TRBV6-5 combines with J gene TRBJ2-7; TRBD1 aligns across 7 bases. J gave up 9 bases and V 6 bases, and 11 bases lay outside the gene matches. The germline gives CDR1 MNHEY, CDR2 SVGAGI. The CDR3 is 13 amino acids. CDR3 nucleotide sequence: TGTGCCAGCAGCCCAAATGACAGGGAAAGGCAGTACTTC. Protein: CASSPNDRERQYF.

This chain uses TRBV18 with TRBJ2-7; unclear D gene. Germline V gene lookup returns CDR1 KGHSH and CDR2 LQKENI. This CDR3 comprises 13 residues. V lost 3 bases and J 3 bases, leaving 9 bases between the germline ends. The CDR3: CASSPFEHYEQYF. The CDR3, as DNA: TGTGCCAGCTCACCGTTCGAGCACTACGAGCAGTACTTC.

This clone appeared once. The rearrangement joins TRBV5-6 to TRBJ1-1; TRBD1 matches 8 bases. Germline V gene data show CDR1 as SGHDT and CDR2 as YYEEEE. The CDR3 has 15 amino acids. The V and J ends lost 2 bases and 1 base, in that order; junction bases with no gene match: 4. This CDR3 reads CASSFLGQENTEAFF. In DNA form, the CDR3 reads TGTGCCAGCAGCTTTCTGGGACAGGAGAACACTGAAGCTTTCTTT.

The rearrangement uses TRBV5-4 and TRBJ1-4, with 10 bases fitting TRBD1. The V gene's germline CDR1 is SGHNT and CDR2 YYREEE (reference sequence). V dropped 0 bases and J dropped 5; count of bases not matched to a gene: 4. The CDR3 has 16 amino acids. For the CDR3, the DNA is TGTGCCAGCAGCTTGGCGCTGGGACAGGGGAATGAAAAACTGTTTTTT. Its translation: CASSLALGQGNEKLFF.

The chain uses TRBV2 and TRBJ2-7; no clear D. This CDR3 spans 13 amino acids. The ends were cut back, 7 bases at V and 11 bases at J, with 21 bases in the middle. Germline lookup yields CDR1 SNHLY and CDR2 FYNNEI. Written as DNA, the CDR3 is TGTGCCAGCAAGATCGACATAGGCTCTTATGAGTACTTC. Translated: CASKIDIGSYEYF. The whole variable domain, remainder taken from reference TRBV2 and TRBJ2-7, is EPEVTQTPSHQVTQMGQEVILRCVPISNHLYFYWYRQILGQKVEFLVSFYNNEISEKSEIFDDQFSVERPDGSNFTLKIRSTKLEDSAMYFCASKIDIGSYEYFGPGTRLTVT.

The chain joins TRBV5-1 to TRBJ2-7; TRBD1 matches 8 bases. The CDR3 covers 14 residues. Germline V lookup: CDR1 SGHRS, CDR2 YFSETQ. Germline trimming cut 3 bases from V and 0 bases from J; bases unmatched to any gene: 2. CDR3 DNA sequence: TGCGCCAGCAGCTCCAGGGGGCCCTCCTACGAGCAGTACTTC. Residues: CASSSRGPSYEQYF.

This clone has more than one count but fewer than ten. The DNA for the CDR3 is TGTGCCAGCACTAGTACCCAGGGGGCCGGGGAGCTGTTTTTT. Residues: CASTSTQGAGELFF. The V and J genes are TRBV9 and TRBJ2-2; 7 nucleotides agree with TRBD1. Per the germline V gene, CDR1 is SGDLS and CDR2 is YYNGEE. The length of the CDR3 is 14 residues. J was trimmed by 6 bases and V by 6 bases; bases with no gene match: 8. The whole variable domain, filled in from reference TRBV9 and TRBJ2-2, reads DSGVTQTPKHLITATGQRVTLRCSPRSGDLSVYWYQQSLDQGLQFLIQYYNGEERAKGNILERFSAQQFPDLHSELNLSSLELGDSALYFCASTSTQGAGELFFGEGSRLTVL.

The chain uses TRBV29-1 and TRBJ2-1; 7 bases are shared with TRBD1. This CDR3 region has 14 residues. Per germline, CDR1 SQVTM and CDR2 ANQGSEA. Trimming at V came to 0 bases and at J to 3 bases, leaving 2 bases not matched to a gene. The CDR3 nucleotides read TGCAGCGTTGAAGATTGGGACAGCTACAATGAGCAGTTCTTC. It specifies CSVEDWDSYNEQFF.

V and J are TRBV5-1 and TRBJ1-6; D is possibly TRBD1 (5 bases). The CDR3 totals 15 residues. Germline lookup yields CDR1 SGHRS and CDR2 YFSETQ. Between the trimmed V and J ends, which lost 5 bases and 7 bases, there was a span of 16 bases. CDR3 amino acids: CASSPLDSYNSPLHF. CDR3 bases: TGCGCCAGCAGTCCCCTCGACAGCTACAATTCACCCCTCCACTTT. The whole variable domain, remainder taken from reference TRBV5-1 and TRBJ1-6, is KAGVTQTPRYLIKTRGQQVTLSCSPISGHRSVSWYQQTPGQGLQFLFEYFSETQRNKGNFPGRFSGRQFSNSRSEMNVSTLELGDSALYLCASSPLDSYNSPLHFGNGTRLTVT.

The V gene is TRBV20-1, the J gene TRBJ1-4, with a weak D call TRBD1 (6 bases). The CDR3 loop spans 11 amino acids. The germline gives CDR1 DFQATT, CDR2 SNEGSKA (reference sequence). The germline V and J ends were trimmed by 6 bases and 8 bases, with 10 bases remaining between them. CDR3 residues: CSATDSEKLFF. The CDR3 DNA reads TGCAGTGCCACGGACAGCGAAAAACTGTTTTTT.

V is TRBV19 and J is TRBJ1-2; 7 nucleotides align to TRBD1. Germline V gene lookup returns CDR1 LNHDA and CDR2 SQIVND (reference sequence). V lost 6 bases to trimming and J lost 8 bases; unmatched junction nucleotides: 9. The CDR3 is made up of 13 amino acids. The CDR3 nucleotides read TGTGCCAGTAGCGACAGGGCCGGATACGGCTACACCTTC. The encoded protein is CASSDRAGYGYTF.

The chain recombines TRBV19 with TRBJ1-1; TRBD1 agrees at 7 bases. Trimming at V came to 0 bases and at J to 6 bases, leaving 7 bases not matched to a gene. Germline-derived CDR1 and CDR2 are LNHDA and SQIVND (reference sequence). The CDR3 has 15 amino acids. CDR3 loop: CASSIDETGRAEAFF. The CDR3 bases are TGTGCCAGTAGTATAGATGAGACAGGGCGGGCTGAAGCTTTCTTT.

The CDR3 DNA reads TGTGCCAGCAGCCGCAGACAGGGGATCACTGAAGCTTTCTTT. Protein: CASSRRQGITEAFF. V is TRBV5-6 and J is TRBJ1-1; TRBD1 agrees at 8 bases. V lost 4 bases, J lost 4 bases, and 6 bases stayed unmatched. In germline, CDR1 is SGHDT, CDR2 YYEEEE. The CDR3 extends over 14 amino acids.

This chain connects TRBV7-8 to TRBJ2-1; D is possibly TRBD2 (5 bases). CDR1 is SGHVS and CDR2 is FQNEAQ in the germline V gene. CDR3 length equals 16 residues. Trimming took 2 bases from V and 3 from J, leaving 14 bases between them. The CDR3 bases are TGTGCCAGCAGCTTAACATCCGCGACTAACTACAATGAGCAGTTCTTC. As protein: CASSLTSATNYNEQFF.

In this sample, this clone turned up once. The CDR3 coding sequence is TGTGCCAGCAGTCACGACGACAGGGGTCCTTACGAGCAGTACTTC. This translates into CASSHDDRGPYEQYF. The J gene is TRBJ2-7, the V gene TRBV6-2 or TRBV6-3; TRBD1 agrees at 8 bases. Germline V gene sequence: CDR1 MNHEY, CDR2 SVGEGT. Germline trimming cut 5 bases from V and 4 bases from J; bases unmatched to any gene: 10. This CDR3 comprises 15 residues.

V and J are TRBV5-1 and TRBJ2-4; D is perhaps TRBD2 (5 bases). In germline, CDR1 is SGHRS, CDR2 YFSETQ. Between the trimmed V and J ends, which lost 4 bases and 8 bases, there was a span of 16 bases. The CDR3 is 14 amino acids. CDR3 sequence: CASSPSGGGDIQYF. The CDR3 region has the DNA TGCGCCAGCAGCCCGTCCGGAGGAGGCGACATTCAGTACTTC.

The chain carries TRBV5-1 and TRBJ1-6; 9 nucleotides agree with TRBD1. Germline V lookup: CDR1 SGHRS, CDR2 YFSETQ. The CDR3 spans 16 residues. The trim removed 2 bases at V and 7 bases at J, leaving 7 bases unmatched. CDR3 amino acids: CASSLEFDRGNSPLHF. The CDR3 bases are TGCGCCAGCAGCTTAGAATTTGACAGGGGGAATTCACCCCTCCACTTT. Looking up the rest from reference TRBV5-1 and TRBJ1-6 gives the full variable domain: KAGVTQTPRYLIKTRGQQVTLSCSPISGHRSVSWYQQTPGQGLQFLFEYFSETQRNKGNFPGRFSGRQFSNSRSEMNVSTLELGDSALYLCASSLEFDRGNSPLHFGNGTRLTVT.

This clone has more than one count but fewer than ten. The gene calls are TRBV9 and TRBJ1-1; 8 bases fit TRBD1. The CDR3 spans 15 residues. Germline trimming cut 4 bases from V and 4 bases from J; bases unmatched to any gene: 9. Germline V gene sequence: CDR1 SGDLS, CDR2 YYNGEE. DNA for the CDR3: TGTGCCAGCAGCCCCCGACAGGGGCGCCCCACTGAAGCTTTCTTT. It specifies CASSPRQGRPTEAFF.

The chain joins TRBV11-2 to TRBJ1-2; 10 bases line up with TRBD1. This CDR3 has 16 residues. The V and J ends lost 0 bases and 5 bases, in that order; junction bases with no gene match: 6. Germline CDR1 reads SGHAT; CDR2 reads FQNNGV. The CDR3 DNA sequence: TGTGCCAGCAGCTTAGATCCGGGACAGGGGCCTTATGGCTACACCTTC. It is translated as CASSLDPGQGPYGYTF.

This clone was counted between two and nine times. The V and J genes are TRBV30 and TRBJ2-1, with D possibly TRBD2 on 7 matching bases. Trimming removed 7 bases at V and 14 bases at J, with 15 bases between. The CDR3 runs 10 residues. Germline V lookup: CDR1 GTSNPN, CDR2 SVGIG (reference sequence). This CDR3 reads CALGGVTKFF. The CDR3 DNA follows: TGTGCCTTAGGGGGGGTTACCAAGTTCTTC.

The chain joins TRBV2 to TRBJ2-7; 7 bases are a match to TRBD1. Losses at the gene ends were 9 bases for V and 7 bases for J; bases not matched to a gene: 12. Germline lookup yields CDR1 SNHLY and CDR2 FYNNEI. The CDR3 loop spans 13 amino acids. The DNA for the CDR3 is TGTGCCAGGGACTCTTCAGCAGGGGGAGAGCAGTACTTC. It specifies CARDSSAGGEQYF.

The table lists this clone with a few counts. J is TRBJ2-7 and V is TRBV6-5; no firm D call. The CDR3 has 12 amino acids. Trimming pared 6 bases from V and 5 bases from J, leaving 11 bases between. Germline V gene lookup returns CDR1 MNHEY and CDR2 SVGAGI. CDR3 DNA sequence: TGTGCCAGCAGAACCTTCACTGACGAGCAGTACTTC. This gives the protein CASRTFTDEQYF.